Sequencing of this TCR beta chain was carried out in a study of cytomegalovirus exposure and HLA in healthy donors. Study-wide findings and caveats: Cytomegalovirus-associated TCR beta chains were listed, numbering 150 to 200.

The germline V gene encodes CDR1 MNHNS and CDR2 SASEGT. The CDR3 sequence is 15 residues long. V lost 6 bases and J lost 5; bases outside the gene matches: 6. Assay used: immunoSEQ multiplex PCR; TCRdb lists only in-frame clones, some missing. The table lists under 200,000 clones, around nine tenths of them singletons. A remark on this clone: The antigen is not known.

The sequencing sample was made of PBMCs. The sequence came from a woman aged 18-30 years in good health and CMV-seronegative. The chain has TRBV6-1 and TRBJ2-2, with 10 nucleotides matching TRBD1. CDR3 region: CASSRPGQGTGELFF. The CDR3 DNA reads TGTGCCAGCAGCAGGCCGGGACAGGGGACCGGGGAGCTGTTTTTT.